This T cell receptor (beta chain) came from a study of response to subunit inactivated influenza vaccine (dated by TCRdb to 2016 to 2018). About the full investigation: The study used deep quantitative T cell receptor repertoire profiling to track responses to a trivalent subunit inactivated influenza vaccine.

What the research found in general, with its limitations: The authors suggested that each seasonal influenza vaccination may recruit only a limited number of new T cells.

Only a few counts were recorded for this clonotype. Its target antigen remains unknown. Base qualities are missing; no much larger clone stands one base away. Library preparation employed RT-PCR. The sequencing machine was an Illumina HiSeq 2500. TCRdb cleaned the public reads at Q25 with fastp, built clones with MiXCR and kept in-frame beta chains. All rows with the same CDR3 protein become a single entry with the most common DNA and genes. The sample yields about 700,000 distinct CDR3 sequences; 15% to 18% were counted once. The biggest ten clones account for roughly 11% of the sample. Looking up the germline V gene (reference sequence) yields CDR1 DFQATT and CDR2 SNEGSKA. Trimming removed 3 bases from V and 3 bases from J, leaving 18 bases between the germline ends. Including cysteine and phenylalanine, the CDR3 has 15 amino acids. The read is trimmed to its CDR3 DNA, 45 bases read in frame from base 1.

This clonotype was sampled from a man aged 50 or older who received an inactivated influenza vaccine. Donor details come from another sample of the same person, matched by shared clones. The sequencing here drew on PBMCs from blood, taken roughly 13 days after vaccination. The sequence links TRBV20-1 to TRBJ2-7, with the D segment possibly TRBD1 or TRBD2, each aligning over 5 bases. The bases are TGCAGTGCTAGGGGGGATCGGCACGGAAACTACGAGCAGTACTTC. The resulting protein is CSARGDRHGNYEQYF.